The 20 T cell receptor beta chains listed next were all sequenced from one sample in a study of T cells in narcolepsy. Sequencing used immunoSEQ multiplex PCR; TCRdb keeps in-frame clones, though not all of them. The sample consists of some 20,000 clones, 75% to 90% of them appearing once. Material: memory (CD45RA-) CD4+ T cells from blood. These receptors were taken from a human donor in good health.

The rearrangement joins TRBV18 to TRBJ2-7, with D tentatively TRBD1 (5 bases). Germline V gene data show CDR1 as KGHSH and CDR2 as LQKENI. V was cut by 3 bases and J by 3 bases, with 9 bases left in between. There are 13 residues in the CDR3. In DNA form, the CDR3 reads TGTGCCAGCTCACCGGGGCCCGACTACGAGCAGTACTTC. This translates into CASSPGPDYEQYF.

The chain uses TRBV9 and TRBJ2-3, with 7 positions matching TRBD2. CDR1 is SGDLS and CDR2 is YYNGEE in the germline V gene. V trimming: 6 bases; J trimming: 0 bases; junction bases outside the gene matches: 10. The length of the CDR3 is 16 residues. CDR3 loop: CASTPGGRGSTDTQYF. The CDR3 nucleotides read TGTGCCAGCACCCCCGGGGGGAGAGGGAGCACAGATACGCAGTATTTT.

The gene calls are TRBV11-2 and TRBJ1-4; 9 bases are a match to TRBD1. V gave up 5 bases and J gave up 5 bases; unmatched junction bases: 6. Germline lookup yields CDR1 SGHAT and CDR2 FQNNGV. CDR3 length equals 15 residues. CDR3 residues: CASSPGTGRNEKLFF. DNA of the CDR3: TGTGCCAGCAGCCCCGGGACAGGGAGGAATGAAAAACTGTTTTTT.

In this sample, this clone turned up once. This chain connects TRBV5-4 to TRBJ2-3; TRBD2 matches 9 bases. Looked up from germline, CDR1 is SGHNT and CDR2 is YYREEE (reference sequence). Unmatched junction bases numbered 6, after V lost 0 bases and J lost 1 base. The CDR3 length is 17 residues. The CDR3 reads CASSLGAGGPGTDTQYF. The CDR3 coding sequence is TGTGCCAGCAGCTTGGGCGCGGGGGGGCCGGGCACAGATACGCAGTATTTT.

This clone was seen only a few times. The chain joins TRBV21-1 to TRBJ1-4. TRBV21-1 is given as a pseudogene. The CDR3 spans 16 residues. The CDR3 nucleotides read TGTGCCAGCAGCAAAGTCTCGGACGCAACTAATGAAAAACTGTTTTTT. It encodes CASSKVSDATNEKLFF.

This clone occurred a few times. The V gene is TRBV2, the J gene TRBJ2-1; TRBD1 matches at 7 bases. CDR1 and CDR2 (germline): SNHLY, FYNNEI. V lost 4 bases to trimming and J lost 4 bases; unmatched junction nucleotides: 7. CDR3 size: 15 residues. The CDR3 protein is CASSVGQLLYNEQFF. The CDR3 nucleotides are TGTGCCAGCAGTGTGGGACAGCTGCTTTACAATGAGCAGTTCTTC.

The V gene is TRBV2, the J gene TRBJ1-2; 9 bases line up with TRBD1. The germline gives CDR1 SNHLY, CDR2 FYNNEI. The CDR3 is 13 amino acids. The V segment lost 7 bases and the J segment 7 bases; nucleotides outside the gene matches: 7. As DNA, the CDR3 is TGTGCCAGCATCGAAACAGGGGGCGCTGGCTACACCTTC. It codes for CASIETGGAGYTF.

This sequence joins TRBV7-2 and TRBJ1-1; 7 bases fit TRBD1. Germline trimming cut 0 bases from V and 11 bases from J; bases unmatched to any gene: 6. Germline loops: CDR1 SGHTA, CDR2 FQGNSA. The CDR3 has 13 amino acids. The CDR3 protein is CASSLAGRGWAFF. In nucleotides, the CDR3 is TGTGCCAGCAGCTTAGCTGGCAGGGGGTGGGCTTTCTTT.

CDR3 nucleotide sequence: TGTGCCAGCACGCGCAGGGCCCTAGTAAGCCAAGAGACCCAGTACTTC. Amino acids: CASTRRALVSQETQYF. The J gene is TRBJ2-5, the V gene TRBV2; tentative D call: TRBD1 (5 bases). Trimming left V 7 bases short and J 1 base short, with 19 bases between. CDR1 is SNHLY, CDR2 FYNNEI, per germline. The CDR3 length is 16 residues.

The chain carries TRBV5-1 and TRBJ2-1; 10 positions agree with TRBD1. V trimming: 2 bases; J trimming: 1 base; junction bases outside the gene matches: 6. The germline CDR1 and CDR2 sequences are SGHRS and YFSETQ. CDR3 length: 17 amino acids. In DNA form, the CDR3 reads TGCGCCAGCAGCTTACGTGGGACAGGGGCGTCCTACAATGAGCAGTTCTTC. Encoded protein: CASSLRGTGASYNEQFF.

In its sample, this clone was seen a few times. The CDR3 DNA reads TGTGCCATCAGGGAAGACCTGAACACCGGGGAGCTGTTTTTT. Its protein product is CAIREDLNTGELFF. The chain recombines TRBV10-3 with TRBJ2-2; D ambiguous. Trimming shortened V by 6 bases and J by 1 base, and 9 bases separated the two germline ends. The CDR3 spans 14 residues. The germline V gene has CDR1 ENHRY and CDR2 SYGVKD.

The chain uses TRBV5-4 and TRBJ1-2; weak D call: TRBD1 (5 bases). Germline V gene lookup returns CDR1 SGHNT and CDR2 YYREEE (reference sequence). Trimming took off 4 bases at V and 6 bases at J, with 16 bases between the two ends. This CDR3 region has 14 residues. The CDR3 DNA sequence: TGTGCCAGCAGCCCCGAATATATGACAGATGGCTACACCTTC. Encoded protein: CASSPEYMTDGYTF. The whole variable domain, filled in from reference TRBV5-4 and TRBJ1-2, reads ETGVTQSPTHLIKTRGQQVTLRCSSQSGHNTVSWYQQALGQGPQFIFQYYREEENGRGNFPPRFSGLQFPNYSSELNVNALELDDSALYLCASSPEYMTDGYTFGSGTRLTVV.

This chain links TRBV4-3 with TRBJ2-5; possibly TRBD1 for D (5 bases). Trimming stripped 0 bases from V and 5 bases from J, with 16 bases between. CDR1 is LGHNA, CDR2 YSLEER, per germline. CDR3 length equals 16 residues. The CDR3 bases are TGCGCCAGCAGCCAAGATCTAACCAGGGTGACGGAGACCCAGTACTTC. The encoded protein is CASSQDLTRVTETQYF.

The CDR3 loop reads CSGSGVGLYGYTF. CDR3 nucleotides: TGCAGCGGCTCCGGGGTTGGACTGTATGGCTACACCTTC. This chain links TRBV29-1 with TRBJ1-2; D is unresolved. The germline gives CDR1 SQVTM, CDR2 ANQGSEA. The germline V and J ends were trimmed by 7 bases and 5 bases, with 17 bases remaining between them. The CDR3 extends over 13 amino acids.

With respect to this clone: Within the sample, other DNA sequences also encode this same CDR3. The chain has TRBV29-1 and TRBJ2-3; either TRBD1 or TRBD2 may supply D (6 bases each). Germline V gene data show CDR1 as SQVTM and CDR2 as ANQGSEA. The CDR3 has 13 residues. V was trimmed by 6 bases and J by 1 base, leaving 11 bases between them. CDR3 sequence (DNA): TGCAGCGTCCACAGGGAGGGCACAGATACGCAGTATTTT. This translates into CSVHREGTDTQYF.

This rearrangement joins TRBV5-4 to TRBJ2-5; the match to TRBD1 covers 9 bases. Germline CDR1 SGHNT, CDR2 YYREEE (reference sequence). There are 15 residues in the CDR3. V lost 4 bases and J lost 3; bases outside the gene matches: 7. The CDR3 nucleotides are TGTGCCAGCAGCGGAGCGGGACAGGGAAAAGAGACCCAGTACTTC. This codes for CASSGAGQGKETQYF.

This sequence joins TRBV28 and TRBJ1-2; unclear D gene. Per the germline V gene, CDR1 is MDHEN and CDR2 is SYDVKM. This CDR3 spans 13 amino acids. V was trimmed by 1 base and J by 4 bases, leaving 7 bases between them. The CDR3 nucleotides are TGTGCCAGCAGTTTATTCGGTACCTATGGCTACACCTTC. Protein sequence: CASSLFGTYGYTF.

CDR3 coding DNA: TGTGCCAGCAGTTTACGAACCCGGGCCCTAAGAAACACCATATATTTT. Translation gives CASSLRTRALRNTIYF. This chain connects TRBV28 to TRBJ1-3, with unresolved D. This CDR3 has 16 amino acids. Trimming removed 2 bases at V and 5 bases at J, with 16 bases between. The germline CDR1 and CDR2 sequences are MDHEN and SYDVKM.

V gene TRBV11-2 combines with J gene TRBJ2-7, with TRBD2 matching 11 bases. The germline CDR1 and CDR2 sequences are SGHAT and FQNNGV. The CDR3 covers 15 residues. With 4 bases clipped from V and 2 bases from J, the junction kept 4 bases outside the gene matches. The CDR3 coding sequence is TGTGCCAGCAGCTCAAGACTAGCGGGACCCTACGAGCAGTACTTC. As protein: CASSSRLAGPYEQYF.

The chain has TRBV28 and TRBJ1-1; D ambiguous. The CDR3 sequence is 16 residues long. CDR1 and CDR2 from the germline V gene are MDHEN and SYDVKM. Trimming took 6 bases from V and 4 from J, leaving 21 bases between them. The CDR3 DNA follows: TGTGCCAGCAGACTGAGTTGGACGGGTGAGGGCACTGAAGCTTTCTTT. It encodes CASRLSWTGEGTEAFF.